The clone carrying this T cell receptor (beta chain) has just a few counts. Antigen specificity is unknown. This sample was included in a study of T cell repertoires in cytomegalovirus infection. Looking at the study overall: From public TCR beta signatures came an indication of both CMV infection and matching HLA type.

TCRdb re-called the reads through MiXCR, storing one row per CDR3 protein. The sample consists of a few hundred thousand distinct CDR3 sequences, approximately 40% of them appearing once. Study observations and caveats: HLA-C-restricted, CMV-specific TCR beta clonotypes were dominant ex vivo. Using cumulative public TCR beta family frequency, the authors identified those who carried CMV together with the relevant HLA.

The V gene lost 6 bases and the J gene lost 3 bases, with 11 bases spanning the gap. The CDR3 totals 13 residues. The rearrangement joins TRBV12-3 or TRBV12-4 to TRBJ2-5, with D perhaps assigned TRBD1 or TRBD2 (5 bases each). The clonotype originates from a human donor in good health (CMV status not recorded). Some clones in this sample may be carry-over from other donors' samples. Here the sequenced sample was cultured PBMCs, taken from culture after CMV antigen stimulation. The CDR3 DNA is TGTGCCAGCAGCTCAGGGAGAAAAGAGACCCAGTACTTC. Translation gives CASSSGRKETQYF.